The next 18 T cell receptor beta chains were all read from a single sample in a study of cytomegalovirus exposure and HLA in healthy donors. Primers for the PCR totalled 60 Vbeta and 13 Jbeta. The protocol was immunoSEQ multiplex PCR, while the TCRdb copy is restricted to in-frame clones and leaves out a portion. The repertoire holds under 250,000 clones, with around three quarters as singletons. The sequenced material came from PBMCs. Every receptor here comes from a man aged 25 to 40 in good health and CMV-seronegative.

CDR3 amino acids: CAISEQGRLAGNPGELFF. The CDR3 bases are TGTGCCATCAGTGAGCAGGGAAGACTAGCGGGAAATCCCGGGGAGCTGTTTTTT. The chain carries TRBV10-3 and TRBJ2-2; 11 nucleotides agree with TRBD2. The CDR3 loop spans 18 amino acids. After removal of 2 bases from V and 6 bases from J, the junction contained 11 bases not matched to a gene. CDR1 and CDR2 from the germline V gene are ENHRY and SYGVKD.

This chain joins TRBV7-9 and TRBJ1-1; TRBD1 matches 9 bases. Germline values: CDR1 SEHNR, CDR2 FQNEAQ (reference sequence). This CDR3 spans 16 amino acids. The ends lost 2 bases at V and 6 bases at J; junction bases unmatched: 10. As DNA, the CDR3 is TGTGCCAGCAGCTTACCCCCGGGACAGGGTTTCGCTGAAGCTTTCTTT. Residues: CASSLPPGQGFAEAFF.

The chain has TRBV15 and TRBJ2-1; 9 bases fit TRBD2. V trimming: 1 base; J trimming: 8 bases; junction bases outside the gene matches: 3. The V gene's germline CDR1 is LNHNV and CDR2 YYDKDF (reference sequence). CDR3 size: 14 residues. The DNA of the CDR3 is TGTGCCACCAGCAGAGGACTAGCGGTCTATGAGCAGTTCTTC. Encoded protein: CATSRGLAVYEQFF.

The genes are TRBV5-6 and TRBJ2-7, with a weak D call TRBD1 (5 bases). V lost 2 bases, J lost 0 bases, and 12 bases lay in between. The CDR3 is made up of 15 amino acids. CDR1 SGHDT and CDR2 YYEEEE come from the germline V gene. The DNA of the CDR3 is TGTGCCAGCAGCTTCCCTCAGGGTCTCTCCTACGAGCAGTACTTC. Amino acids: CASSFPQGLSYEQYF.

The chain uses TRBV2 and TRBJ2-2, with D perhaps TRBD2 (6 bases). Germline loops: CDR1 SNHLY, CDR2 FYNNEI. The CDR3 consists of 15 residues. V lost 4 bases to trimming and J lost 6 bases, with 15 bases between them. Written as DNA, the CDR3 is TGTGCCAGCAGTGTCTTAACTAGCTCTCCCGGGGAGCTGTTTTTT. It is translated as CASSVLTSSPGELFF. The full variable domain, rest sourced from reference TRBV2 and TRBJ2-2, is EPEVTQTPSHQVTQMGQEVILRCVPISNHLYFYWYRQILGQKVEFLVSFYNNEISEKSEIFDDQFSVERPDGSNFTLKIRSTKLEDSAMYFCASSVLTSSPGELFFGEGSRLTVL.

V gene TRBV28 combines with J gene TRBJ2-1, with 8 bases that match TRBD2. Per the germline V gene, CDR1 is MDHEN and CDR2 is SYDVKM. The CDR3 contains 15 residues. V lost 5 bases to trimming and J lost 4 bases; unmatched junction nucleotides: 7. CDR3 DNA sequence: TGTGCCAGCAGTCCCAGTCTAGCGGGTTACAATGAGCAGTTCTTC. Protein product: CASSPSLAGYNEQFF. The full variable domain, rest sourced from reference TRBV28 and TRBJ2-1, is DVKVTQSSRYLVKRTGEKVFLECVQDMDHENMFWYRQDPGLGLRLIYFSYDVKMKEKGDIPEGYSVSREKKERFSLILESASTNQTSMYLCASSPSLAGYNEQFFGPGTRLTVL.

The CDR3 DNA reads TGCGCCAGCAGTGAAGGTGGATTCAGCAGAGGATACAATGAGCAGTTCTTC. Protein product: CASSEGGFSRGYNEQFF. The chain employs TRBV10-1 and TRBJ2-1; D is undetermined. V was shortened by 3 bases and J by 4 bases, with 19 bases between the two germline ends. CDR3 size: 17 residues. CDR1 WNHNN and CDR2 SYGVQD come from the germline V gene (reference sequence).

CDR3 loop: CASSLGTGRNQPQHF. The CDR3 nucleotides are TGTGCCAGCAGTTTAGGGACAGGGAGGAATCAGCCCCAGCATTTT. The chain is built from TRBV5-6 and TRBJ1-5, with 9 nucleotides matching TRBD1. The J segment lost 4 bases and the V segment lost 5 bases, leaving 7 bases of the junction unmatched. The germline V gene has CDR1 SGHDT and CDR2 YYEEEE. The CDR3 length is 15 residues.

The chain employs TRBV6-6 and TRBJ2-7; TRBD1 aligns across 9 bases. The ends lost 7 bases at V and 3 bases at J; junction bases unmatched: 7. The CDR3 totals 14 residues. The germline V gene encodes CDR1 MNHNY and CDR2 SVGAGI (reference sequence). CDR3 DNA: TGTGCCAGCAATCCACAGGGGGCGAACTACGAGCAGTACTTC. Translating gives CASNPQGANYEQYF.

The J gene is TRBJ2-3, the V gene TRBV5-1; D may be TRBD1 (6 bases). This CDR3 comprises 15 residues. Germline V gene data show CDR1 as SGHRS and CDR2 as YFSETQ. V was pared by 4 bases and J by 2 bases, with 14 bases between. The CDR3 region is CASSVNTGSTDTQYF. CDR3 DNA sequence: TGCGCCAGCAGCGTAAACACAGGGTCCACAGATACGCAGTATTTT.

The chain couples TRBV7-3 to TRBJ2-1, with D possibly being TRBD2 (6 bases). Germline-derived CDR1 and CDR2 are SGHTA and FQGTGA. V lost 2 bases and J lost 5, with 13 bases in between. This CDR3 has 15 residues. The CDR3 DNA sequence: TGTGCCAGCAGCTTAGCGGGGAGAGCACACAATGAGCAGTTCTTC. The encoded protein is CASSLAGRAHNEQFF.

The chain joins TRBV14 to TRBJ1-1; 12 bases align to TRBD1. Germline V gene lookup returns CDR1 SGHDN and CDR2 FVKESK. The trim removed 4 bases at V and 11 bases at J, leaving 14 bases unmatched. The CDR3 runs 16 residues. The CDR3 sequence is CASSLRDRGLTVRAFF. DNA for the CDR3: TGTGCCAGCAGCCTCCGGGACAGGGGGCTTACGGTCCGGGCTTTCTTT.

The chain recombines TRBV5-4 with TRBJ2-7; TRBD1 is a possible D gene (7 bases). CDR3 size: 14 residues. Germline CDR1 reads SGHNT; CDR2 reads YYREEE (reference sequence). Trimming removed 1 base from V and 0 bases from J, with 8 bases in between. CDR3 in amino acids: CASSLQGGSYEQYF. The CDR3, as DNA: TGTGCCAGCAGCTTGCAGGGGGGCTCCTACGAGCAGTACTTC.

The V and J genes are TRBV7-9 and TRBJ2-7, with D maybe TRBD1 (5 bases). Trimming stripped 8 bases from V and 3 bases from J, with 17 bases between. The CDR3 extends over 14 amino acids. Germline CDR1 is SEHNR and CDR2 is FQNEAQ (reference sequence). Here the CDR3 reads CASGSRTNLYEQYF. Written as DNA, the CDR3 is TGTGCCAGCGGCTCACGGACAAATCTCTACGAGCAGTACTTC.

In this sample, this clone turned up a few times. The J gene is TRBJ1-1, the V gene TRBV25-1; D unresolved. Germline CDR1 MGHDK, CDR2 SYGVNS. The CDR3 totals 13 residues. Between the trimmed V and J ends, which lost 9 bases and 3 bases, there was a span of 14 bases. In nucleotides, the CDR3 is TGTGCCAGTAGCCCCCCAGATTACACTGAAGCTTTCTTT. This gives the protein CASSPPDYTEAFF.

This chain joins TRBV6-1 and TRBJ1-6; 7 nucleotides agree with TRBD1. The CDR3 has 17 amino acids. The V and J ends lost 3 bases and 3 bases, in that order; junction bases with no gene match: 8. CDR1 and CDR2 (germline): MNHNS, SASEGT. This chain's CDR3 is CASSDRQGGLYNSPLHF. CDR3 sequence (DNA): TGTGCCAGCAGTGACCGACAGGGAGGACTCTATAATTCACCCCTCCACTTT.

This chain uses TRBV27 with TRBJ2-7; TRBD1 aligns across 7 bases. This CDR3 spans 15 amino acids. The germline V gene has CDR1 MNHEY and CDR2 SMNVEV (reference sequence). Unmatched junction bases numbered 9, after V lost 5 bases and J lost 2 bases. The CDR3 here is CASSTTGTVPYEQYF. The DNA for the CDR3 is TGTGCCAGCAGTACTACCGGGACAGTACCCTACGAGCAGTACTTC.

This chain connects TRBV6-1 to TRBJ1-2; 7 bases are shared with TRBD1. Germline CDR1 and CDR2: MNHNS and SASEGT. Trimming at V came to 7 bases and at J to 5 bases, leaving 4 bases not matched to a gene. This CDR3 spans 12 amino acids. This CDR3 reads CASMGTAYGYTF. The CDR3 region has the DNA TGTGCCAGCATGGGGACAGCGTATGGCTACACCTTC.